Given below is one TCR beta chain in context. Indicated time point: persistent/refractory GD, antithyroid drugs over 5 years with positive TRAb. Generation of the TCR library employed RNA extracted from PBMCs. The CDR3 spans 12 residues. Trimming removed 4 bases at V and 3 bases at J, with 9 bases between. The germline CDR1 and CDR2 sequences are GTSNPN and SVGIG (reference sequence). This record belongs to a study of regulatory T cells in long-lasting Graves disease. Arm-PCR of CDR3 regions and iRepertoire HTBI primers were used to build TCR beta libraries. TCRdb re-called the multiplex PCR reads through MiXCR, storing one row per CDR3 protein. The table records 250,000 to 300,000 distinct CDR3 sequences, roughly 21% of them present only once.

The TCR was taken from a female donor with Graves disease. Sample: peripheral blood mononuclear cells (PBMCs), taken when the disease was refractory, from a patient treated with antithyroid drugs. The V and J genes are TRBV30 and TRBJ2-5; D gene unclear. CDR3 in amino acids: CAWMTEKETQYF. CDR3 DNA sequence: TGTGCCTGGATGACTGAGAAAGAGACCCAGTACTTC.